The T cell receptor beta chain under discussion was sequenced for a study of T cell repertoires in cytomegalovirus infection. TCRdb fed the reads into MiXCR, producing one record per CDR3 protein. The profile covers 800,000 to 950,000 distinct CDR3 sequences, with about 33% appearing a single time and roughly an eighth taken by the ten largest. Points from the study as a whole: CMV-specific HLA-C-restricted TCR beta clonotypes dominated the ex vivo response.

V lost 5 bases to trimming and J lost 0 bases, with 10 bases between them. CDR3 length: 14 amino acids. Concerning this clonotype itself: No antigen is known for it.

The genes are TRBV12-3 or TRBV12-4 and TRBJ1-2; D is uncertain. This specimen was cultured CD8+ T cells from PBMCs, taken from culture after CMV antigen stimulation. The TCR sequence derives from a human donor in good health (CMV status not recorded). Some clones in this sample may be carry-over from other donors' samples. CDR3 sequence (DNA): TGTGCCAGCAGTGCAGACATAGCTAACTATGGCTACACCTTC. Protein: CASSADIANYGYTF.